This paragraph covers one TCR beta chain sequence. Its antigen is as yet unknown. Some clones are missing from TCRdb's copy, which holds only in-frame ones; the method was immunoSEQ multiplex PCR. The top ten hold about 2.7% of the sample, which has more than 50,000 clones, approximately 86% seen once. Germline V gene lookup returns CDR1 MGHDK and CDR2 SYGVNS. The V gene lost 3 bases and the J gene lost 5 bases, with 16 bases spanning the gap. There are 15 residues in the CDR3. This record belongs to a study of T cells after posttransplantation cyclophosphamide. Study findings and constraints: Skin or GI-infiltrating T cells shared few TRB sequences with blood. After PTCy, TRB diversity resembled that of CNI/methotrexate controls.

Sequences were obtained from PBMCs. The clonotype comes from a man aged 25-45 years with a blood cancer, CMV-positive, and with a related stem cell donor. V usage is TRBV25-1 and J usage is TRBJ1-2; D is uncertain. The CDR3 DNA follows: TGTGCCAGCAGTGACGTCGGGTTGGAGATGTATGGCTACACCTTC. Protein product: CASSDVGLEMYGYTF.